This record concerns one TCR beta chain sequence. The antigen is unknown. In TCRdb, the reads were re-called with MiXCR into one record per CDR3 protein. The sample has some 110,000 distinct CDR3 sequences; about 31% are singletons. The CDR3 is made up of 14 amino acids. Trimming cost V 4 bases and J 7 bases, with 17 bases left between them. Germline V CDR1 and CDR2: SNHLY, FYNNEI. The data were obtained in a study of T cell repertoires in cytomegalovirus infection. Study overall: Epitope selection comprised recently identified HLA-C-restricted CMV epitopes and well-studied HLA-B-restricted CMV epitopes. Shared public TCR beta signatures pointed to both CMV infection and a matching HLA type.

General study points: Public TCR beta family frequency separated CMV-and-HLA carriers, including in an independent cohort.

This material consisted of CD8+ T cells from cultured PBMCs, taken from culture after CMV antigen stimulation. This sequence originates from a human donor in good health (CMV status not recorded). Some clones in this sample may be carry-over from other donors' samples. The gene calls are TRBV2 and TRBJ2-7, with a tentative D call TRBD2 (5 bases). The CDR3 loop reads CASSVPSSSGEQYF. The CDR3 DNA sequence: TGTGCCAGCAGTGTTCCTAGCAGTAGTGGGGAGCAGTACTTC.